This T cell receptor (beta chain) was recovered during a study of metastatic and nonmetastatic thyroid tumors. At the level of the study: The study looked at repertoires side by side in blood and in tumor or nodule tissue from malignant and benign thyroid patients.

MiXCR reprocessed the PCR reads for TCRdb. This sample carries roughly 57,000 clones, about 20% of them seen once, and the ten largest clones take around 4%. Ahead of thyroid surgery, no patient had received treatment of any kind. The CDR3 extends over 18 amino acids. Germline assignment: CDR1 MNHEY and CDR2 SMNVEV (reference sequence). Trimming cost V 8 bases and J 3 bases, with 27 bases left between them. Many counts were recorded for this clone. Its antigen is unidentified. Study-level points and caveats: Patients with malignant thyroid tumors reportedly had significantly higher TCR beta diversity than those with benign nodules, in blood and tumor.

This chain connects TRBV27 to TRBJ2-3; D is uncertain. The clonotype was recovered from a female donor with papillary thyroid cancer or a benign thyroid nodule (not recorded which). Some clones in this sample may be carry-over from other donors' samples. The sequencing input was blood. The CDR3 bases are TGTGCCAGCTATCAACACGGCTCATTGAAGTTTAGGACAGATACGCAGTATTTT. Amino acid sequence: CASYQHGSLKFRTDTQYF.